This record covers a single T cell receptor beta chain. The antigen is unknown. Germline CDR1 reads SGHTA; CDR2 reads FQGNSA. The CDR3 has 11 amino acids. Trimming shortened V by 5 bases and J by 8 bases, and 9 bases separated the two germline ends. This record comes from a study of OX40 agonist ivuxolimab in advanced cancers. Study conclusions and caveats: More expanded clones were found, on average, in CD8+ than in CD4+ T cells.

TCRdb's copy holds only in-frame clones and misses some; the assay was immunoSEQ multiplex PCR. The table includes about 70,000 clones, approximately 86% detected once. This TCR was sampled from an adult with an advanced solid tumor such as melanoma, head and neck, liver or kidney cancer. The V and J genes are TRBV7-2 and TRBJ1-2; no definite D call. The specimen was CD4+ or CD8+ T cells sorted from blood, collected in a trial of the OX40 agonist ivuxolimab. Here the CDR3 DNA reads TGTGCCAGCAGCGGCAGGAGGGGCTACACCTTC. It encodes CASSGRRGYTF.